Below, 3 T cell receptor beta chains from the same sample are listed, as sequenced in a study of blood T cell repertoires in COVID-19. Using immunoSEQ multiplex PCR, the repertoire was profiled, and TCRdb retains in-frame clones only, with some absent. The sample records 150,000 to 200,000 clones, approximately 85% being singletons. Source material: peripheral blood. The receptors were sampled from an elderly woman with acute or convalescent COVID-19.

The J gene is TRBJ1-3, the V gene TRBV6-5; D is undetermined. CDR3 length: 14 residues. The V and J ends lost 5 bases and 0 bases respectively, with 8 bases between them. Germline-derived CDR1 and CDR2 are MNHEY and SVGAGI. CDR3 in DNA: TGTGCCAGCAGTCCCAGGCTCTCTGGAAACACCATATATTTT. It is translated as CASSPRLSGNTIYF.

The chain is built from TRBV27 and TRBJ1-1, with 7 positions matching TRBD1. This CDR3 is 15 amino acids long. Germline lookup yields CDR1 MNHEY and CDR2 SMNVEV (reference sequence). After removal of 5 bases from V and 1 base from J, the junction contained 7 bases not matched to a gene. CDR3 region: CASSLPTGKNTEAFF. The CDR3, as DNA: TGTGCCAGCAGTCTGCCGACAGGGAAGAACACTGAAGCTTTCTTT.

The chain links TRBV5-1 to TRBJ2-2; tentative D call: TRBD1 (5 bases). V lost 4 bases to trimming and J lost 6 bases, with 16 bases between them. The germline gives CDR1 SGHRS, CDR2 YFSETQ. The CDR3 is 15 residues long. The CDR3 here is CASSNRHRGPGELFF. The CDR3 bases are TGCGCCAGCAGCAACCGACATAGGGGCCCCGGGGAGCTGTTTTTT.